This TCR beta chain was identified in a study of beta chain features in type 1 diabetes. Study-level information: Patients and healthy donors were similar in age, gender and cell yields. Roughly 110,000,000 sorted cells were examined across all samples. The study's findings and limits: Fewer insertions but more deletions were seen at VDJ junctions in type 1 diabetes patients.

Sorting based on CD45RO/CCR7/CD25/CD127/CD95/CD27 separated CD4+ naive, central memory, regulatory and stem cell-like memory cells. This clone showed up just a few times. Its antigen remains unidentified. CDR1 and CDR2 (germline): MNHNS, SASEGT. The V and J ends lost 3 bases and 6 bases respectively, with 21 bases between them. The CDR3 has 16 residues. Expressed TCRB transcripts got sequenced, as all isolated RNA was reverse transcribed. Data came from immunoSEQ multiplex PCR; TCRdb stores just in-frame clones and leaves some out. The sample has over 300,000 clones; 7% to 9% are singletons. The source material was central memory CD4+ T cells from blood. V usage is TRBV6-1 and J usage is TRBJ2-7; the D gene is possibly TRBD2 (6 bases). The sequence was obtained from a woman aged 18-30 years in good health. The CDR3 DNA sequence: TGTGCCAGCAGTGATATTCTTTGGGAATCGGGAGTCGAGCAGTACTTC. Translated, it gives CASSDILWESGVEQYF.